A single sample is the source of the 21 T cell receptor beta chains below, sequenced in a study of T cell clusters in autoimmune cytopenias. TRB amplification used 200 to 250 ng of peripheral blood genomic DNA. TRB was amplified by touch-down multiplex PCR, primer pools A and B combined. TCRdb reworked the multiplex PCR reads into one entry per CDR3 protein, no DNA. Its table records some 8,100 distinct CDR3 sequences. Sequencing was done on a sample of peripheral blood. All receptors derive from a human donor with an autoimmune cytopenia or autoimmune hepatitis (not recorded which).

The rearrangement uses TRBV20-1 and TRBJ1-6; TCRdb returns TRBD1, unconfirmable since there is no DNA. Germline CDR1 and CDR2: DFQATT and SNEGSKA (reference sequence). CDR3 size: 19 residues. CDR3 in amino acids: CSARRRELSRTDYNSPLHF.

This clonotype ranks as medium-sized in terms of frequency. The rearrangement links TRBV19 to TRBJ2-3. CDR1 and CDR2 (germline): LNHDA, SQIVND (reference sequence). There are 14 residues in the CDR3. The CDR3 protein is CASSREGFTDTQYF.

By frequency, this clonotype is medium-sized. The rearrangement links TRBV7-2 to TRBJ2-5; TCRdb indicates TRBD1, and absent DNA this call remains unverified. CDR3 length: 15 residues. The germline gives CDR1 SGHTA, CDR2 FQGNSA. The CDR3 sequence: CASSFQQGAWETQYF. Full variable domain (outside the CDR3, taken from reference TRBV7-2 and TRBJ2-5): GAGVSQSPSNKVTEKGKDVELRCDPISGHTALYWYRQSLGQGLEFLIYFQGNSAPDKSGLPSDRFSAERTGGSVSTLTIQRTQQEDSAVYLCASSFQQGAWETQYFGPGTRLLVL.

The chain's CDR3 is CSAHTSGGDTQYF. V usage is TRBV20-1 and J usage is TRBJ2-3; TCRdb designates TRBD2, a call that cannot be tested without DNA. Germline V gene sequence: CDR1 DFQATT, CDR2 SNEGSKA (reference sequence). CDR3 length: 13 amino acids.

This chain uses TRBV18 with TRBJ2-1; TCRdb's D call of TRBD1 is untestable without DNA. Germline values: CDR1 KGHSH, CDR2 LQKENI. This CDR3 is 14 amino acids long. The chain's CDR3 is CASSPTGRVNEQFF.

CDR3 loop: CASSLSSRAGNTGELFF. The chain is built from TRBV5-1 and TRBJ2-2; the D call from TCRdb, TRBD2, cannot be confirmed without DNA. CDR3 size: 17 residues. The germline CDR1 and CDR2 sequences are SGHRS and YFSETQ.

This chain uses TRBV2 with TRBJ1-1. CDR3 size: 13 residues. Germline CDR1 is SNHLY and CDR2 is FYNNEI. The CDR3 loop reads CASSAQMNTEAFF.

This clonotype registers medium-sized by frequency. The V call is TRBV30, the J call TRBJ1-6; TCRdb's D gene call, TRBD1, goes unchecked for lack of DNA. The germline V gene encodes CDR1 GTSNPN and CDR2 SVGIG (reference sequence). The CDR3 loop spans 13 amino acids. CDR3 residues: CAWRQGANSPLHF.

This clonotype is medium-sized by frequency. The chain couples TRBV5-6 to TRBJ1-5. This CDR3 contains 14 residues. The germline V gene has CDR1 SGHDT and CDR2 YYEEEE. This CDR3 is CASSSGPSNQPQHF.

This chain links TRBV10-3 with TRBJ2-7; TCRdb gives TRBD2 as the D gene, but with no DNA this cannot be confirmed. Germline V lookup: CDR1 ENHRY, CDR2 SYGVKD. CDR3 length: 11 amino acids. CDR3 in amino acids: CAISERAEQYF.

By frequency, this clonotype is medium-sized. This chain connects TRBV19 to TRBJ1-2. This CDR3 comprises 14 residues. CDR1 is LNHDA and CDR2 is SQIVND in the germline V gene (reference sequence). CDR3 loop: CASSDRSGPYGYTF. Together with reference TRBV19 and TRBJ1-2, the CDR3 gives the full variable domain: DGGITQSPKYLFRKEGQNVTLSCEQNLNHDAMYWYRQDPGQGLRLIYYSQIVNDFQKGDIAEGYSVSREKKESFPLTVTSAQKNPTAFYLCASSDRSGPYGYTFGSGTRLTVV.

This sequence joins TRBV6-5 and TRBJ1-1. This CDR3 has 15 residues. The germline CDR1 and CDR2 sequences are MNHEY and SVGAGI. This CDR3 reads CASSYKIETNTEAFF.

The chain joins TRBV5-1 to TRBJ1-2; TCRdb's D call, TRBD1, is unchecked because there is no DNA. This CDR3 is 15 amino acids long. The germline V gene has CDR1 SGHRS and CDR2 YFSETQ. CDR3 residues: CASSTGVRPNYGYTF.

Considering frequency, this clonotype is medium-sized. The chain links TRBV20-1 to TRBJ1-2; TCRdb designates TRBD1, a call that cannot be tested without DNA. The germline V gene encodes CDR1 DFQATT and CDR2 SNEGSKA (reference sequence). This CDR3 contains 14 residues. This CDR3 reads CSADGTASHYGYTF.

By frequency, this clonotype is medium-sized. CDR3 loop: CAWSPTREAFF. The genes are TRBV30 and TRBJ1-1. Germline values: CDR1 GTSNPN, CDR2 SVGIG (reference sequence). The CDR3 length is 11 residues.

The chain employs TRBV5-1 and TRBJ1-4. This CDR3 is built from 13 residues. Per germline, CDR1 SGHRS and CDR2 YFSETQ. CDR3 in amino acids: CASSLKPNEKLFF.

The chain combines TRBV19 with TRBJ2-7; without DNA, the TCRdb call of TRBD1 cannot be checked. The CDR3 contains 14 residues. Looked up from germline, CDR1 is LNHDA and CDR2 is SQIVND (reference sequence). The CDR3 region is CASSPSQGNYEQYF.

The chain has TRBV12-3 or TRBV12-4 and TRBJ2-3; absent DNA, TCRdb's TRBD1 call cannot be checked. The CDR3 contains 14 residues. The CDR3 protein is CASSSGGGAYTQYF.

This clonotype registers medium-sized by frequency. The chain has TRBV29-1 and TRBJ2-7; the TCRdb D gene call, TRBD1, has no DNA to confirm it. This CDR3 region has 12 residues. The germline gives CDR1 SQVTM, CDR2 ANQGSEA. CDR3: CSAQGAGREQYF.

The chain uses TRBV27 and TRBJ2-1; lacking DNA, the TRBD1 call made by TCRdb goes unchecked. Germline CDR1 and CDR2: MNHEY and SMNVEV (reference sequence). This CDR3 is built from 13 residues. CDR3 residues: CASSLWGGDEQFF.

J is TRBJ1-1 and V is TRBV7-9. The germline V gene has CDR1 SEHNR and CDR2 FQNEAQ (reference sequence). The CDR3 consists of 17 residues. The CDR3 protein is CASSLKGIRAMNTEAFF.